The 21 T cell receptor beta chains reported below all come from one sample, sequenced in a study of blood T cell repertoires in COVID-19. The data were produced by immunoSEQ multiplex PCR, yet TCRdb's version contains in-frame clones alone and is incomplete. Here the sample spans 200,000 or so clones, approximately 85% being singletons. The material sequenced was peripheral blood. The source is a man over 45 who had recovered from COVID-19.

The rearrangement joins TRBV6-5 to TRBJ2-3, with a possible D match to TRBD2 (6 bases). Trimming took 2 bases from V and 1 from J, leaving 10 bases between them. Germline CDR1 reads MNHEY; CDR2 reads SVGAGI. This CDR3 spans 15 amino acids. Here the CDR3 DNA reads TGTGCCAGCAGTTACGAGGGAGGAGGCACAGATACGCAGTATTTT. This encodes CASSYEGGGTDTQYF.

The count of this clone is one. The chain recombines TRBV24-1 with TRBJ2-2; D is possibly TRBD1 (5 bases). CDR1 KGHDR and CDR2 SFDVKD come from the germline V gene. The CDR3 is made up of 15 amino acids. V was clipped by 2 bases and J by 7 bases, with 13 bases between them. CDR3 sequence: CATSDSGQAIGELFF. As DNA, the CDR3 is TGTGCCACCAGTGATTCTGGACAAGCTATCGGGGAGCTGTTTTTT.

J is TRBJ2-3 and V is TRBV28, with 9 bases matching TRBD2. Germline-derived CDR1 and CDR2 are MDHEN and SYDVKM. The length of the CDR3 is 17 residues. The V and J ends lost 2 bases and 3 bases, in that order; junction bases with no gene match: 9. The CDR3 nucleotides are TGTGCCAGCAGTTTACGGGTCAAGCGGGAGGTAACAGATACGCAGTATTTT. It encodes CASSLRVKREVTDTQYF. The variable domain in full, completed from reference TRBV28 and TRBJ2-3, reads DVKVTQSSRYLVKRTGEKVFLECVQDMDHENMFWYRQDPGLGLRLIYFSYDVKMKEKGDIPEGYSVSREKKERFSLILESASTNQTSMYLCASSLRVKREVTDTQYFGPGTRLTVL.

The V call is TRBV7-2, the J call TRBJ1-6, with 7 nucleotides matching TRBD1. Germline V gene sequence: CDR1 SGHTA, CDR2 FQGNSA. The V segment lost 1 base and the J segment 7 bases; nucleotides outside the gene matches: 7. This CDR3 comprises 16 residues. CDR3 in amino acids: CASSLGTGTANSPLHF. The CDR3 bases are TGTGCCAGCAGCTTAGGGACCGGGACAGCCAATTCACCCCTCCACTTT.

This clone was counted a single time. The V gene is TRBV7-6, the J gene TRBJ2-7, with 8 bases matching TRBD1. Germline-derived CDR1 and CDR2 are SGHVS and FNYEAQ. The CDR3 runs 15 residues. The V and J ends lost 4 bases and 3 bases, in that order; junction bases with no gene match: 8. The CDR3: CASSSGQGPYYEQYF. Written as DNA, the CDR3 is TGTGCCAGCAGCTCAGGACAGGGTCCCTACTACGAGCAGTACTTC.

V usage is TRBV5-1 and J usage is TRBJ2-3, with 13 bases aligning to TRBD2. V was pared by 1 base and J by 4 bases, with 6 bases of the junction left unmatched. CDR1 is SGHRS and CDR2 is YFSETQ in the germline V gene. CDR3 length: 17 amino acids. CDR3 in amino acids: CASSLPGTSGNADTQYF. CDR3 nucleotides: TGCGCCAGCAGCTTGCCGGGGACTAGCGGGAACGCAGATACGCAGTATTTT.

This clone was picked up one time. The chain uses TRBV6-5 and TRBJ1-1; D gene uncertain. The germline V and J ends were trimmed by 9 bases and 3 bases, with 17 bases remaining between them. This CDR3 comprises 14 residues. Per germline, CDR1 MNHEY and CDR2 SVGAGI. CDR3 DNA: TGTGCCAGTACGGGAAGGCTAAGTGACACTGAAGCTTTCTTT. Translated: CASTGRLSDTEAFF.

CDR3 sequence (DNA): TGTGCCAGCCTAATCACAGGGACAAATCAGCCCCAGCATTTT. Translation: CASLITGTNQPQHF. This sequence joins TRBV19 and TRBJ1-5, with a possible D match to TRBD1 (6 bases). The CDR3 sequence is 14 residues long. Germline-derived CDR1 and CDR2 are LNHDA and SQIVND (reference sequence). V gave up 9 bases and J gave up 4 bases, with 16 bases separating them.

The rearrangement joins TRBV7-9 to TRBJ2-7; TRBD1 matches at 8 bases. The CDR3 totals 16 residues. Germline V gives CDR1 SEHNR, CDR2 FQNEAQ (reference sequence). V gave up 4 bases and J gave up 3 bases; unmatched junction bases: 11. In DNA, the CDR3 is TGTGCCAGCAGCTCCCGCTCCGGGACAGGAGTCTACGAGCAGTACTTC. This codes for CASSSRSGTGVYEQYF.

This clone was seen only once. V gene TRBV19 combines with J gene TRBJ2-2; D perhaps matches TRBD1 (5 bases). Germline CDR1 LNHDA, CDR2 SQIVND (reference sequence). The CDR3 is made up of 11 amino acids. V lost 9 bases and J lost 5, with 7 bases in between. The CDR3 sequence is CASQGTGELFF. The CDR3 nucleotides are TGTGCCAGCCAGGGAACCGGGGAGCTGTTTTTT.

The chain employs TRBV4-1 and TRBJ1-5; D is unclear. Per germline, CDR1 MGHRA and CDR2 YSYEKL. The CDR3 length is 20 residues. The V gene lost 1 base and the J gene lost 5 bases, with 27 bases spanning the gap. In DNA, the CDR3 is TGCGCCAGCAGCCAAGGTAGTCGAGGGTACAGTACAACATTTTATCAGCCCCAGCATTTT. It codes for CASSQGSRGYSTTFYQPQHF.

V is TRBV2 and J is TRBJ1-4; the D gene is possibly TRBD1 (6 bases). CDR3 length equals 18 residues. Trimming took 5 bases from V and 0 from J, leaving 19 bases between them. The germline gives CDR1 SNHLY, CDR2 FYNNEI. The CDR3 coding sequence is TGTGCCAGCAGTCCGACAGGTCCTTGGGACCCAACTAATGAAAAACTGTTTTTT. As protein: CASSPTGPWDPTNEKLFF. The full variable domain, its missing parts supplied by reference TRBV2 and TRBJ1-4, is EPEVTQTPSHQVTQMGQEVILRCVPISNHLYFYWYRQILGQKVEFLVSFYNNEISEKSEIFDDQFSVERPDGSNFTLKIRSTKLEDSAMYFCASSPTGPWDPTNEKLFFGSGTQLSVL.

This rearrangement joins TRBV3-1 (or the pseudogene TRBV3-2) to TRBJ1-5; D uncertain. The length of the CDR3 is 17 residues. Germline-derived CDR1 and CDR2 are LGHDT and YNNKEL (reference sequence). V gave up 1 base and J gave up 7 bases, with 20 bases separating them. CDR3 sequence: CASSQGEYDRVEQPQHF. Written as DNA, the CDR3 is TGTGCCAGCAGCCAAGGCGAATATGACCGGGTGGAACAGCCCCAGCATTTT.

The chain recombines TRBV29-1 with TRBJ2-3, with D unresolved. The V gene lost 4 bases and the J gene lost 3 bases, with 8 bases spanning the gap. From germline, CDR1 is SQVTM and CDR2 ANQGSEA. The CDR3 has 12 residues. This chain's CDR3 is CSVVSLTDTQYF. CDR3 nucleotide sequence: TGCAGCGTTGTCTCGTTAACAGATACGCAGTATTTT.

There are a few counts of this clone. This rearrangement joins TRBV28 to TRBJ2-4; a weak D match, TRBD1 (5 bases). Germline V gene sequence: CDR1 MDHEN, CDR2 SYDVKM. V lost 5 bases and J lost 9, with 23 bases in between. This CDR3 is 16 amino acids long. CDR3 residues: CASSPPARTIFTIQYF. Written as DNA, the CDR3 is TGTGCCAGCAGTCCACCCGCGAGGACAATCTTTACCATTCAGTACTTC.

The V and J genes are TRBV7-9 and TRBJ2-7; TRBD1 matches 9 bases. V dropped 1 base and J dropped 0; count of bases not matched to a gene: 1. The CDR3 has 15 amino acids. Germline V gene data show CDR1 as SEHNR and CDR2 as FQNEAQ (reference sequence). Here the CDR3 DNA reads TGTGCCAGCAGCTTAGGACAGGGGGTCTCCTACGAGCAGTACTTC. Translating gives CASSLGQGVSYEQYF.

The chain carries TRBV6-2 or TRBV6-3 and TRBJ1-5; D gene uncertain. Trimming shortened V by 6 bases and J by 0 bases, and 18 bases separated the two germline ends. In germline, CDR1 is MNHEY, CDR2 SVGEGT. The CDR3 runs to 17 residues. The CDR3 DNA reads TGTGCCAGCAGCCCTGCCACTTGGGCCTATAGCAATCAGCCCCAGCATTTT. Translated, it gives CASSPATWAYSNQPQHF.

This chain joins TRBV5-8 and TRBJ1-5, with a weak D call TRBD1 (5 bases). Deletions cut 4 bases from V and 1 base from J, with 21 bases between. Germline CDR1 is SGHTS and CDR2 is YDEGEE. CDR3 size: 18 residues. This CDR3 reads CASSRRVGGGFSNQPQHF. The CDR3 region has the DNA TGTGCCAGCAGCCGCCGGGTCGGGGGGGGATTCAGCAATCAGCCCCAGCATTTT.

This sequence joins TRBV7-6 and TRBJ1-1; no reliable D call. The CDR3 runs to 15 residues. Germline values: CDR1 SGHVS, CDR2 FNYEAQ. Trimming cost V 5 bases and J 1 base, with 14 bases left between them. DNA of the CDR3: TGTGCCAGCAGCCGATTTACAGATGCGAACACTGAAGCTTTCTTT. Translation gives CASSRFTDANTEAFF.

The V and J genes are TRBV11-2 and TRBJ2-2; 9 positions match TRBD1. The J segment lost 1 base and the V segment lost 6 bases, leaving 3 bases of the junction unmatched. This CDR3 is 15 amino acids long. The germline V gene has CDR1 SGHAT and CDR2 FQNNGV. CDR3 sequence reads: CASRRTGVNTGELFF. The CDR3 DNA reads TGTGCCAGCAGGCGGACAGGGGTGAACACCGGGGAGCTGTTTTTT.

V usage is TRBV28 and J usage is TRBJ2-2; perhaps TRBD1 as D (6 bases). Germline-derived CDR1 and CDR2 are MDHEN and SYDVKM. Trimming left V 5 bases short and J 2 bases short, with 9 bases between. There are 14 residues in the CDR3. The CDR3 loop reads CASSTGPNTGELFF. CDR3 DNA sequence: TGTGCCAGCAGTACAGGGCCAAACACCGGGGAGCTGTTTTTT.